The sequence of this TCR beta chain was determined in a study of control samples from healthy donors and cancer patients (dated by TCRdb to 2018 to 2020). The CDR3 numbers 14 residues from cysteine through phenylalanine. Kept here is only the CDR3 DNA, which spans 42 bases and is read in frame from base 1. As encoded in the germline V gene, CDR1 is KGHSH while CDR2 is LQKENI. The protocol used for the library was the immunoSEQ multiplex PCR assay. TCRdb's version of the immuneACCESS table is confined to in-frame rearrangements and falls short of the full clone set. An unresolved V gene accounts for under half of the shortfall where checked; the remainder is of unknown origin. Counted in this sample were approximately 70,000 clones; just under 90% of them appeared once. The top ten hold 15% to 20% of the sample. About this clone: Its binding antigen is unknown. At one end the junction does not follow the germline gene, possibly because of a read error.

The source material was PBMCs. In this chain, TRBV18 is recombined with TRBJ1-4; TRBD1 might be the D gene, on 5 matching bases. This sequence was found in a man aged 55 to 70 with lung cancer. The CDR3 reads as follows: CTSSLRGSNEKLFF. The bases are TGTACCAGCTCACTCCGGGGCAGTAATGAAAAACTGTTTTTT.